A selection of T cell receptor beta chains follows, all from one sample in a study of T-cell reconstitution after alpha-beta-depleted transplantation in children. TCRdb reanalysed the PCR reads using MiXCR and keeps one entry per CDR3 protein. The sample contains fewer than 120,000 distinct CDR3 sequences, 10% of which appear only once. The specimen was PBMCs from the stem cell graft donor, collected from the stem cell graft. These receptors were obtained from a human donor who donated a stem cell graft to a child with acute lymphoblastic leukemia. Both conserved end residues are part of each CDR3. The D gene is left open where the match is weak. Where a row states a size, it is once, few, many or the class of an expanded clone; other rows omit it.

abundance	d_gene	v_gene	j_gene	CDR3aa	CDR3nt
many	TRBD2	TRBV27	TRBJ2-5	CASSPGTSGRRGETQYF	TGTGCCAGCAGTCCCGGGACTAGCGGGAGAAGGGGAGAGACCCAGTACTTC
.	TRBD1	TRBV6-5	TRBJ1-4	CASSYSQGEVANEKLFF	TGTGCCAGCAGTTACTCTCAGGGGGAAGTGGCTAATGAAAAACTGTTTTTT
many	TRBD2	TRBV5-1	TRBJ2-7	CASSSPGTSGDQQYF	TGCGCCAGCAGCAGCCCCGGGACTAGCGGGGACCAGCAGTACTTC
many	TRBD1	TRBV5-1	TRBJ1-1	CASSSGDRSKNTEAFF	TGCGCCAGCAGCTCGGGGGACAGGTCGAAGAACACTGAAGCTTTCTTT
many	TRBD2	TRBV19	TRBJ2-7	CASSTGLAGADGQYF	TGTGCCAGTAGTACCGGACTAGCGGGAGCGGATGGGCAGTACTTC
many	TRBD2	TRBV10-3	TRBJ2-5	CAISGLAGIQETQYF	TGTGCCATCAGCGGACTAGCGGGCATCCAAGAGACCCAGTACTTC
many	TRBD1	TRBV5-1	TRBJ1-4	CASSSGTGGPGEKLFF	TGCGCCAGCAGCTCGGGAACAGGGGGCCCCGGGGAAAAACTGTTTTTT
many	.	TRBV27	TRBJ2-2	CASSLDQVGELFF	TGTGCCAGCAGTTTAGACCAGGTCGGGGAGCTGTTTTTT
many	TRBD2	TRBV5-1	TRBJ2-3	CASSSPTSGGIVTDTQYF	TGCGCCAGCAGCTCTCCAACTAGCGGGGGAATCGTAACAGATACGCAGTATTTT
many	.	TRBV6-4	TRBJ1-1	CASSLTAGAFF	TGTGCCAGCAGTTTGACAGCCGGGGCTTTCTTT
many	.	TRBV7-3	TRBJ2-7	CPRRVGYEQYF	TGTCCCCGGAGGGTTGGGTACGAGCAGTACTTC
many	TRBD1	TRBV5-1	TRBJ2-7	CASSPSGTASYEQYF	TGCGCCAGCAGCCCCTCCGGGACAGCCTCCTACGAGCAGTACTTC
many	TRBD1	TRBV10-3	TRBJ2-7	CAISESDRGSYEQYF	TGTGCCATCAGTGAGTCAGACAGGGGATCCTACGAGCAGTACTTC
.	.	TRBV4-3	TRBJ1-3	CASSQGAPGNTIYF	TGCGCCAGCAGCCAGGGGGCTCCTGGAAACACCATATATTTT
many	.	TRBV7-2	TRBJ2-2	CASSLRNTGELFF	TGTGCCAGCAGCTTGAGGAACACCGGGGAGCTGTTTTTT
many	.	TRBV20-1	TRBJ2-3	CSATRSTDTQYF	TGCAGTGCTACCCGTTCGACAGATACGCAGTATTTT
many	.	TRBV3-1	TRBJ1-3	CASSQVGVSSGNTIYF	TGTGCCAGCAGCCAAGTGGGAGTTAGCTCAGGAAACACCATATATTTT
many	TRBD1	TRBV20-1	TRBJ2-5	CSAHHRGQETQYF	TGCAGTGCTCACCACAGGGGTCAAGAGACCCAGTACTTC
many	TRBD2	TRBV12-3/TRBV12-4	TRBJ2-3	CASIPDRASGRTDTQYF	TGTGCCAGCATCCCCGACCGGGCTAGCGGGAGAACAGATACGCAGTATTTT
.	.	TRBV15	TRBJ2-2	CATSKTPLSTGELFF	TGTGCCACCAGCAAAACACCATTGAGCACCGGGGAGCTGTTTTTT
few	TRBD1	TRBV19	TRBJ1-2	CASSIGQGSGYTF	TGTGCCAGTAGTATTGGACAGGGGAGCGGCTACACCTTC
many	.	TRBV7-9	TRBJ2-3	CASSLAQGRVTDTQYF	TGTGCCAGCAGCTTAGCCCAGGGAAGGGTCACAGATACGCAGTATTTT
many	.	TRBV7-9	TRBJ2-1	CASSLEPGLEASEQFF	TGTGCCAGCAGTCTGGAACCGGGACTGGAAGCCTCTGAGCAGTTCTTC
many	.	TRBV7-2	TRBJ1-2	CASRQKDGRRGYTF	TGTGCCAGCAGACAAAAGGATGGTCGACGGGGCTACACCTTC
many	TRBD2	TRBV9	TRBJ2-1	CASSGGLAGGYNEQFF	TGTGCCAGCAGCGGGGGACTAGCGGGGGGATACAATGAGCAGTTCTTC
many	.	TRBV14	TRBJ2-1	CASSRTMTVNEQFF	TGTGCCAGCAGCCGAACGATGACAGTCAATGAGCAGTTCTTC
many	.	TRBV20-1	TRBJ1-2	CSADRENRDYYGYTF	TGCAGTGCTGACCGGGAGAACAGGGACTACTATGGCTACACCTTC
many	TRBD2	TRBV29-1	TRBJ2-1	CSVDGGEGNEQFF	TGCAGCGTTGACGGGGGGGAGGGCAATGAGCAGTTCTTC
many	TRBD1	TRBV20-1	TRBJ2-7	CSARSRDRVDEQYF	TGCAGTGCTAGAAGCCGGGACAGGGTCGACGAGCAGTACTTC
few	.	TRBV7-9	TRBJ2-5	CASTPEEVERLQETQYF	TGTGCCAGCACCCCCGAGGAGGTCGAAAGATTACAAGAGACCCAGTACTTC
many	.	TRBV7-6	TRBJ2-1	CASSLYGNEQFF	TGTGCCAGCAGCTTATACGGCAATGAGCAGTTCTTC
many	.	TRBV12-3/TRBV12-4	TRBJ2-1	CASSLFAGPRPNEQFF	TGTGCCAGCAGTTTATTTGCAGGCCCTAGACCCAATGAGCAGTTCTTC
.	TRBD1	TRBV20-1	TRBJ2-7	CSAHEPGQGSYEQYF	TGCAGTGCGCACGAGCCGGGACAGGGATCCTACGAGCAGTACTTC
.	.	TRBV5-4	TRBJ2-1	CASSEGGRNYNEQFF	TGTGCCAGCAGCGAAGGAGGGCGAAATTACAATGAGCAGTTCTTC
many	TRBD2	TRBV18	TRBJ2-3	CASSPGAGGPTDTQYF	TGTGCCAGCTCACCCGGAGCGGGAGGGCCCACAGATACGCAGTATTTT
many	.	TRBV20-1	TRBJ2-5	CSATMHTRETQYF	TGCAGTGCTACTATGCACACACGGGAGACCCAGTACTTC
many	TRBD2	TRBV20-1	TRBJ2-5	CSARRTSAQETQYF	TGCAGTGCTAGGCGGACTAGCGCACAAGAGACCCAGTACTTC
.	.	TRBV10-3	TRBJ1-6	CAISTGPGVSPLHF	TGTGCCATCAGTACAGGGCCCGGGGTTTCACCCCTCCACTTT
many	.	TRBV14	TRBJ2-1	CASSQRVGNEQFF	TGTGCCAGCAGCCAAAGGGTGGGCAATGAGCAGTTCTTC
many	.	TRBV5-1	TRBJ1-2	CASSQDSLSGYTF	TGCGCCAGCAGCCAGGATTCATTGAGTGGCTACACCTTC
many	.	TRBV7-9	TRBJ2-7	CASTHIRTGLPYEQYF	TGTGCCAGCACCCATATCCGAACAGGACTGCCCTACGAGCAGTACTTC
many	TRBD2	TRBV20-1	TRBJ2-2	CSARSPREAGTGELFF	TGCAGTGCTAGATCCCCGCGGGAGGCTGGCACCGGGGAGCTGTTTTTT
many	TRBD2	TRBV11-2	TRBJ2-7	CASSLRLGGGRASSYEQYF	TGTGCCAGCAGCCTCCGACTGGGAGGCGGGAGGGCCAGCTCCTACGAGCAGTACTTC
many	.	TRBV20-1	TRBJ1-1	CSARDPGGRKNTEAFF	TGCAGTGCTAGAGACCCGGGAGGGAGAAAAAACACTGAAGCTTTCTTT
many	.	TRBV7-9	TRBJ1-1	CASGPWGNTEAFF	TGTGCCAGCGGCCCTTGGGGGAACACTGAAGCTTTCTTT
many	TRBD1	TRBV30	TRBJ1-6	CAWSADRDSPLHF	TGTGCCTGGAGTGCCGACAGGGATTCACCCCTCCACTTT
many	.	TRBV4-1	TRBJ1-2	CASSLGVPITRGYTF	TGCGCCAGCAGCCTCGGGGTACCTATTACAAGGGGCTACACCTTC
many	.	TRBV5-1	TRBJ1-1	CASTDTGSEAFF	TGCGCCAGCACCGACACAGGGTCTGAAGCTTTCTTT
many	.	TRBV11-2	TRBJ1-2	CASSIRRQNYGYTF	TGTGCCAGCAGCATCAGACGCCAGAACTATGGCTACACCTTC
few	TRBD2	TRBV20-1	TRBJ2-1	CSARGLSTAGGSSYNEQFF	TGCAGTGCTAGAGGCTTGAGCACAGCGGGGGGCAGTTCCTACAATGAGCAGTTCTTC
many	TRBD1	TRBV6-5	TRBJ1-5	CASRPGQRGNQPQHF	TGTGCCAGCAGGCCGGGACAGCGAGGGAATCAGCCCCAGCATTTT
many	.	TRBV5-1	TRBJ1-1	CASSLETLNTEAFF	TGCGCCAGCAGCTTGGAAACGCTGAACACTGAAGCTTTCTTT
many	.	TRBV6-6	TRBJ1-2	CASSPQGQGYTF	TGTGCCAGCAGTCCCCAGGGGCAGGGCTACACCTTC
many	TRBD2	TRBV9	TRBJ2-5	CASTSGGQETQYF	TGTGCCAGCACGAGCGGGGGCCAAGAGACCCAGTACTTC
many	.	TRBV6-2/TRBV6-3	TRBJ2-1	CASSYSRTQSSYNEQFF	TGTGCCAGCAGTTACTCGAGGACACAGAGCTCCTACAATGAGCAGTTCTTC